Presented here are 6 T cell receptor beta chains from one specimen sequenced in a study of blood T cell repertoires in COVID-19. The repertoire was sequenced with immunoSEQ multiplex PCR; TCRdb's copy has only in-frame clones and lacks some. The sample contains roughly 200,000 clones, roughly 88% of which appear only once. Sequenced input: peripheral blood. These receptors all stem from a man aged 50 to 59 with COVID-19, enrolled during active disease.

This CDR3 is CAISESTGNEKLFF. CDR3 sequence (DNA): TGTGCCATCAGTGAGTCCACAGGGAATGAAAAACTGTTTTTT. The rearrangement joins TRBV10-3 to TRBJ1-4; tentatively, D is TRBD1 (6 bases). In germline, CDR1 is ENHRY, CDR2 SYGVKD. V lost 0 bases, J lost 5 bases, and 7 bases lay in between. The CDR3 consists of 14 residues.

V usage is TRBV6-2 or TRBV6-3 and J usage is TRBJ1-2, with 7 bases identical to TRBD1. J gave up 10 bases and V 5 bases, and 10 bases lay outside the gene matches. CDR3 size: 13 residues. Per the germline V gene, CDR1 is MNHEY and CDR2 is SVGEGT. As DNA, the CDR3 is TGTGCCAGCAGTCTCATCCGGGACAGTTTCTACACCTTC. Protein sequence: CASSLIRDSFYTF.

V is TRBV24-1 and J is TRBJ2-5, with a tentative D call TRBD2 (6 bases). V lost 4 bases and J lost 4, with 9 bases in between. This CDR3 region has 13 residues. Germline CDR1 reads KGHDR; CDR2 reads SFDVKD. For the CDR3, the DNA is TGTGCCACCAGTGACCCGGGAGTAGAGACCCAGTACTTC. Translating it yields CATSDPGVETQYF.

V is TRBV3-1 (or the pseudogene TRBV3-2) and J is TRBJ2-7; D gene ambiguous. V lost 4 bases to trimming and J lost 1 base, with 20 bases between them. The V gene's germline CDR1 is LGHDT and CDR2 YNNKEL (reference sequence). The CDR3 covers 17 residues. CDR3 in DNA: TGTGCCAGCAGCCCCAGAGTGGGCTTCTCCCAATCCTACGAGCAGTACTTC. It encodes CASSPRVGFSQSYEQYF.

This clone was seen just once. This chain links TRBV9 with TRBJ2-2, with TRBD1 matching over 7 bases. The CDR3 covers 14 residues. V was pared by 4 bases and J by 2 bases, with 2 bases of the junction left unmatched. Germline V lookup: CDR1 SGDLS, CDR2 YYNGEE. CDR3 in DNA: TGTGCCAGCAGCTGGGACAGCAACACCGGGGAGCTGTTTTTT. Translated: CASSWDSNTGELFF.

The chain couples TRBV30 to TRBJ1-6, with D uncertain. The V end was cut by 0 bases, the J end by 8 bases, with 11 bases between. This CDR3 region has 14 residues. Germline lookup yields CDR1 GTSNPN and CDR2 SVGIG (reference sequence). In DNA form, the CDR3 reads TGTGCCTGGAGTGTAGCGGGGTCGTATTCACCCCTCCACTTT. Residues: CAWSVAGSYSPLHF.